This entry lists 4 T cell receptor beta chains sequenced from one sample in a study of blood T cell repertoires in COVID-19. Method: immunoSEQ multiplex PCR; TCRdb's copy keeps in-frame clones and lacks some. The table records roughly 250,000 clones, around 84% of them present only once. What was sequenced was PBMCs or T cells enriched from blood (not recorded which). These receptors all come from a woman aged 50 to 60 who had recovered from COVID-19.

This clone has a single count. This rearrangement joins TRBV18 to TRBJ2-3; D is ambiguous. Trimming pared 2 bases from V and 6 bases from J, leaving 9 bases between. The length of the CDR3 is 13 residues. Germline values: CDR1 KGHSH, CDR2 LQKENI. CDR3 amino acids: CASSPGSEDTQYF. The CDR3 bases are TGTGCCAGCTCACCAGGCTCGGAGGATACGCAGTATTTT. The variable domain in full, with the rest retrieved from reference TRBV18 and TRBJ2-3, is NAGVMQNPRHLVRRRGQEARLRCSPMKGHSHVYWYRQLPEEGLKFMVYLQKENIIDESGMPKERFSAEFPKEGPSILRIQQVVRGDSAAYFCASSPGSEDTQYFGPGTRLTVL.

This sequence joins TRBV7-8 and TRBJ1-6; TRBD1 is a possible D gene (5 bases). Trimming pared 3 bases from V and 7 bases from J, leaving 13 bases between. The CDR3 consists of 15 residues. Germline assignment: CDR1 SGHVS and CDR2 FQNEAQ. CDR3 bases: TGTGCCAGCAGCTTTATTAGGGGAATCAATTCACCCCTCCACTTT. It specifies CASSFIRGINSPLHF. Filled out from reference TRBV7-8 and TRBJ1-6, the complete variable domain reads GAGVSQSPRYKVAKRGQDVALRCDPISGHVSLFWYQQALGQGPEFLTYFQNEAQLDKSGLPSDRFFAERPEGSVSTLKIQRTQQEDSAVYLCASSFIRGINSPLHFGNGTRLTVT.

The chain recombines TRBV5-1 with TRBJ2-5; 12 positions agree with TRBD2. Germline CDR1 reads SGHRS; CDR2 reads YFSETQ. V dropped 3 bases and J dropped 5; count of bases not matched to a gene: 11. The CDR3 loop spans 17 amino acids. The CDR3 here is CASSSRRLAGVGETQYF. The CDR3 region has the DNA TGCGCCAGCAGCTCCCGCCGACTAGCGGGAGTGGGGGAGACCCAGTACTTC.

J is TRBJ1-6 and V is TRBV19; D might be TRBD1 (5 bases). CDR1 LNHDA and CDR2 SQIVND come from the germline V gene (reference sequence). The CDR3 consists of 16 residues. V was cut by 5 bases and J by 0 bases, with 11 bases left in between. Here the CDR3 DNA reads TGTGCCAGTAGTGATCACAGGAGCTCCTATAATTCACCCCTCCACTTT. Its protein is CASSDHRSSYNSPLHF.